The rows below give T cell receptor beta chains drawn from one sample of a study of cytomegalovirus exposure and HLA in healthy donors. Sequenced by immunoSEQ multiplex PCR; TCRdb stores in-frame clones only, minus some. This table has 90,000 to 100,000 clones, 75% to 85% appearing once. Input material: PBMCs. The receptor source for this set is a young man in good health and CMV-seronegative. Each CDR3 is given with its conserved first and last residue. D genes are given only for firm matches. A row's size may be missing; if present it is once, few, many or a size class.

cdr3_aa: CASSLGAGNTEAFF; cdr3_nt: TGTGCCAGCAGCTTAGGGGCAGGGAACACTGAAGCTTTCTTT; v_call: TRBV7-9; j_call: TRBJ1-1; d_call: -; clone_size: few
cdr3_aa: CASSPTGAHEQYF; cdr3_nt: TGTGCCAGCTCACCGACAGGGGCCCACGAGCAGTACTTC; v_call: TRBV18; j_call: TRBJ2-7; d_call: TRBD1; clone_size: -
cdr3_aa: CASSHSTRNEQFF; cdr3_nt: TGCGCCAGCAGTCACTCTACTAGGAATGAGCAGTTCTTC; v_call: TRBV23-1; j_call: TRBJ2-1; d_call: -; clone_size: -
cdr3_aa: CASSLSYSSSYSSYEQYF; cdr3_nt: TGTGCCAGCAGCTTGAGTTATTCCAGCTCCTACAGCTCCTACGAGCAGTACTTC; v_call: TRBV5-4; j_call: TRBJ2-7; d_call: -; clone_size: -
cdr3_aa: CSVQKYNEQFF; cdr3_nt: TGTTCTGTCCAGAAATACAATGAGCAGTTCTTC; v_call: TRBV28; j_call: TRBJ2-1; d_call: -; clone_size: -
cdr3_aa: CAIRSGSGVYEQYF; cdr3_nt: TGTGCCATCAGGAGTGGTAGCGGGGTCTACGAGCAGTACTTC; v_call: TRBV10-3; j_call: TRBJ2-7; d_call: TRBD2; clone_size: -
cdr3_aa: CASSPRTGVTSGNTIYF; cdr3_nt: TGTGCCAGCTCACCCCGAACAGGGGTTACCTCTGGAAACACCATATATTTT; v_call: TRBV18; j_call: TRBJ1-3; d_call: TRBD1; clone_size: -
cdr3_aa: CASSDPRTGASGNTIYF; cdr3_nt: TGTGCCAGCAGTGATCCCCGGACAGGAGCCTCTGGAAACACCATATATTTT; v_call: TRBV25-1; j_call: TRBJ1-3; d_call: TRBD1; clone_size: -
cdr3_aa: CASKPDSGTNEKLFF; cdr3_nt: TGTGCCAGCAAACCGGACAGTGGAACTAATGAAAAACTGTTTTTT; v_call: TRBV27; j_call: TRBJ1-4; d_call: -; clone_size: -
cdr3_aa: CASSFETGHTEAFF; cdr3_nt: TGTGCCAGCAGCTTTGAAACAGGGCACACTGAAGCTTTCTTT; v_call: TRBV28; j_call: TRBJ1-1; d_call: -; clone_size: -
cdr3_aa: CASSYAGSGELFF; cdr3_nt: TGTGCCAGCAGTTACGCAGGGTCCGGGGAGCTGTTTTTT; v_call: TRBV6-5; j_call: TRBJ2-2; d_call: -; clone_size: once
cdr3_aa: CASSPTGEPYTEAFF; cdr3_nt: TGCGCCAGCAGCCCGACAGGGGAACCGTACACTGAAGCTTTCTTT; v_call: TRBV4-1; j_call: TRBJ1-1; d_call: TRBD1; clone_size: -
cdr3_aa: CASSLDRGPTDTQYF; cdr3_nt: TGTGCCAGCAGCTTGGACAGGGGGCCTACAGATACGCAGTATTTT; v_call: TRBV11-2; j_call: TRBJ2-3; d_call: TRBD1; clone_size: -
cdr3_aa: CASSLDLRGASGNTIYF; cdr3_nt: TGTGCCAGCAGCTTAGATCTGCGGGGGGCGTCTGGAAACACCATATATTTT; v_call: TRBV11-2; j_call: TRBJ1-3; d_call: -; clone_size: -
cdr3_aa: CASSLNDQAGYEQYF; cdr3_nt: TGTGCCAGCAGCTTAAACGATCAGGCAGGCTACGAGCAGTACTTC; v_call: TRBV11-2; j_call: TRBJ2-7; d_call: -; clone_size: few
cdr3_aa: CASSPTGQETQYF; cdr3_nt: TGTGCCAGCTCACCCACCGGCCAAGAGACCCAGTACTTC; v_call: TRBV18; j_call: TRBJ2-5; d_call: -; clone_size: -
cdr3_aa: CASSPAGGNTGELFF; cdr3_nt: TGTGCCAGCAGTCCAGCGGGGGGGAACACCGGGGAGCTGTTTTTT; v_call: TRBV7-6; j_call: TRBJ2-2; d_call: TRBD2; clone_size: -
cdr3_aa: CASSEWGLQGNEKLFF; cdr3_nt: TGTGCCAGCAGTGAATGGGGTCTACAGGGGAATGAAAAACTGTTTTTT; v_call: TRBV25-1; j_call: TRBJ1-4; d_call: TRBD1; clone_size: -
cdr3_aa: CASSQDKIAGGPETQYF; cdr3_nt: TGCGCCAGCAGCCAAGATAAGATCGCGGGGGGGCCAGAGACCCAGTACTTC; v_call: TRBV4-1; j_call: TRBJ2-5; d_call: TRBD2; clone_size: -
cdr3_aa: CASSPRTGVDEKLFF; cdr3_nt: TGTGCCAGCAGCCCAAGGACAGGGGTCGATGAAAAACTGTTTTTT; v_call: TRBV6-1; j_call: TRBJ1-4; d_call: TRBD1; clone_size: -
cdr3_aa: CASSPAGGSYGYTF; cdr3_nt: TGTGCCAGCAGCCCGGCGGGCGGAAGCTATGGCTACACCTTC; v_call: TRBV11-2; j_call: TRBJ1-2; d_call: -; clone_size: few
cdr3_aa: CASSLVGTGPSGNTIYF; cdr3_nt: TGTGCCAGCAGCTTAGTGGGAACAGGGCCATCTGGAAACACCATATATTTT; v_call: TRBV7-2; j_call: TRBJ1-3; d_call: -; clone_size: -
cdr3_aa: CASSRDRNQPQHF; cdr3_nt: TGTGCCAGCAGTCGGGACAGAAATCAGCCCCAGCATTTT; v_call: TRBV28; j_call: TRBJ1-5; d_call: TRBD1; clone_size: -
cdr3_aa: CASSFTVRTGSYTF; cdr3_nt: TGTGCCAGCAGTTTCACAGTGCGTACGGGAAGCTACACCTTC; v_call: TRBV27; j_call: TRBJ1-2; d_call: -; clone_size: few
cdr3_aa: CASSTKTGLNYGYTF; cdr3_nt: TGTGCCAGTAGTACCAAGACAGGATTAAACTATGGCTACACCTTC; v_call: TRBV19; j_call: TRBJ1-2; d_call: -; clone_size: -
cdr3_aa: CASSLPRTVVNEQFF; cdr3_nt: TGTGCCAGCAGCTTACCACGAACAGTCGTCAATGAGCAGTTCTTC; v_call: TRBV7-2; j_call: TRBJ2-1; d_call: -; clone_size: -
cdr3_aa: CASVRDRGSPGANVLTF; cdr3_nt: TGTGCCAGCGTCCGGGACAGGGGATCCCCTGGGGCCAACGTCCTGACTTTC; v_call: TRBV2; j_call: TRBJ2-6; d_call: TRBD1; clone_size: -
cdr3_aa: CASSLARAEGNIQYF; cdr3_nt: TGTGCCAGCAGCTTAGCGCGGGCGGAGGGAAACATTCAGTACTTC; v_call: TRBV7-9; j_call: TRBJ2-4; d_call: -; clone_size: -
cdr3_aa: CASNQGAGNEQFF; cdr3_nt: TGTGCCAGCAATCAAGGGGCGGGGAATGAGCAGTTCTTC; v_call: TRBV2; j_call: TRBJ2-1; d_call: -; clone_size: once
cdr3_aa: CASSYSTLATNEKLFF; cdr3_nt: TGTGCCAGCAGTTACTCCACCTTAGCAACTAATGAAAAACTGTTTTTT; v_call: TRBV6-6; j_call: TRBJ1-4; d_call: -; clone_size: -
cdr3_aa: CASSSTGSAYEQYF; cdr3_nt: TGCGCCAGCAGCAGCACAGGGAGCGCCTACGAGCAGTACTTC; v_call: TRBV5-1; j_call: TRBJ2-7; d_call: -; clone_size: -
cdr3_aa: CASSPWDFRSGNTIYF; cdr3_nt: TGTGCCAGCTCACCGTGGGACTTCCGCTCTGGAAACACCATATATTTT; v_call: TRBV18; j_call: TRBJ1-3; d_call: -; clone_size: -
cdr3_aa: CASSRWQGSYEQYF; cdr3_nt: TGTGCCAGCAGTAGATGGCAGGGGTCCTACGAGCAGTACTTC; v_call: TRBV6-5; j_call: TRBJ2-7; d_call: -; clone_size: -
cdr3_aa: CASSVARAPSDEQFF; cdr3_nt: TGTGCCAGCAGCGTAGCTCGAGCGCCGTCCGATGAGCAGTTCTTC; v_call: TRBV9; j_call: TRBJ2-1; d_call: -; clone_size: -
cdr3_aa: CASSPSTGETQYF; cdr3_nt: TGTGCCAGCAGCCCCAGTACAGGAGAGACCCAGTACTTC; v_call: TRBV7-2; j_call: TRBJ2-5; d_call: -; clone_size: -
cdr3_aa: CASTSGTVNSPLHF; cdr3_nt: TGTGCCAGCACGTCCGGGACAGTTAATTCACCCCTCCACTTT; v_call: TRBV6-1; j_call: TRBJ1-6; d_call: TRBD1; clone_size: -
cdr3_aa: CASSLAWTGINTEAFF; cdr3_nt: TGCGCCAGCAGCTTGGCTTGGACAGGGATAAACACTGAAGCTTTCTTT; v_call: TRBV5-1; j_call: TRBJ1-1; d_call: TRBD1; clone_size: -
cdr3_aa: CSVERSGAVDTQYF; cdr3_nt: TGCAGCGTTGAGCGGAGCGGGGCGGTAGATACGCAGTATTTT; v_call: TRBV29-1; j_call: TRBJ2-3; d_call: TRBD2; clone_size: -
cdr3_aa: CASSPQGGNQPQHF; cdr3_nt: TGTGCCAGCAGCCCACAGGGAGGCAATCAGCCCCAGCATTTT; v_call: TRBV7-2; j_call: TRBJ1-5; d_call: -; clone_size: few
cdr3_aa: CASSLGAAPNTQYF; cdr3_nt: TGTGCCAGCAGCTTAGGGGCCGCCCCAAATACGCAGTATTTT; v_call: TRBV7-9; j_call: TRBJ2-3; d_call: -; clone_size: -
cdr3_aa: CASSPYRDRGENTEAFF; cdr3_nt: TGTGCCAGCAGCCCCTACAGGGACCGAGGGGAGAACACTGAAGCTTTCTTT; v_call: TRBV4-2; j_call: TRBJ1-1; d_call: -; clone_size: -
cdr3_aa: CASSSGQGYSSYNSPLHF; cdr3_nt: TGTGCCAGCAGCTCGGGACAGGGATATAGTTCCTATAATTCACCCCTCCACTTT; v_call: TRBV5-8; j_call: TRBJ1-6; d_call: TRBD1; clone_size: once
cdr3_aa: CASSNRQGGEQYF; cdr3_nt: TGTGCCAGCAGTAACCGACAGGGGGGCGAGCAGTACTTC; v_call: TRBV6-6; j_call: TRBJ2-7; d_call: TRBD1; clone_size: -
cdr3_aa: CASSLTGQGPNTGELFF; cdr3_nt: TGTGCCAGCAGCTTAACGGGCCAGGGTCCGAACACCGGGGAGCTGTTTTTT; v_call: TRBV7-3; j_call: TRBJ2-2; d_call: -; clone_size: once